The 6 T cell receptor beta chains below were found in one sample sequenced in a study of blood T cells in healthy people across ages. Then a second PCR, running about 6 to 11 cycles, was carried out with a sample-barcoded 5' primer and a J-beta primer mix. MiXCR, applied by TCRdb to the 5' RACE reads, yields one record per CDR3 protein. Among over a million distinct CDR3 sequences listed, 35% to 45% were seen once. The sample taken for sequencing was blood. The receptor set was obtained from a woman in her late teens or twenties in good health.

This clonotype occurred a few times. The chain links TRBV12-3 or TRBV12-4 to TRBJ2-4, with 10 nucleotides matching TRBD2. The J segment lost 1 base and the V segment lost 3 bases, leaving 9 bases of the junction unmatched. CDR3 length: 18 amino acids. DNA of the CDR3: TGTGCCAGCAGTTTGCTAGCGGGAGCTTCAGGCGCCAAAAACATTCAGTACTTC. This encodes CASSLLAGASGAKNIQYF.

This clonotype was counted once. The chain combines TRBV19 with TRBJ2-1; 12 bases are shared with TRBD2. The CDR3 spans 16 residues. Germline lookup yields CDR1 LNHDA and CDR2 SQIVND (reference sequence). V shed 6 bases and J 4 bases; nucleotides not matched to a gene: 7. The CDR3 is CASRPGLAGVYNEQFF. CDR3 bases: TGTGCCAGTAGGCCGGGACTAGCGGGTGTTTACAATGAGCAGTTCTTC.

This clonotype was picked up a small number of times. The chain joins TRBV2 to TRBJ2-1, with 14 positions matching TRBD2. The DNA end is more similar to TRBJ2-7, so the J call may be wrong. There are 18 residues in the CDR3. In germline, CDR1 is SNHLY, CDR2 FYNNEI. The chain's CDR3 is CASSGTSGGPSSYNEQYF. CDR3 bases: TGTGCCAGCAGTGGGACTAGCGGGGGGCCGAGCTCCTACAATGAGCAGTACTTC.

A few counts support this clonotype. The chain uses TRBV6-1 and TRBJ2-1; 8 nucleotides match TRBD1. This CDR3 comprises 17 residues. Germline CDR1 MNHNS, CDR2 SASEGT. With V trimmed by 5 bases and J by 4 bases, 13 bases remained unmatched. CDR3 DNA sequence: TGTGCCAGCAGTAGACTACCGGGACAGGTCTTTTACAATGAGCAGTTCTTC. Amino acids: CASSRLPGQVFYNEQFF.

The J gene is TRBJ1-2, the V gene TRBV20-1; 7 bases line up with TRBD1. CDR1 is DFQATT and CDR2 is SNEGSKA in the germline V gene (reference sequence). V was clipped by 4 bases and J by 12 bases; unmatched bases: 11. This CDR3 contains 12 residues. The chain's CDR3 is CSATTPGQQNTF. Written as DNA, the CDR3 is TGCAGTGCTACAACCCCGGGACAGCAAAACACCTTC.

The CDR3 loop reads CASSYLRAGSEKLFF. Here the CDR3 DNA reads TGTGCCAGCAGTTACCTCAGGGCTGGAAGCGAAAAACTGTTTTTT. The rearrangement uses TRBV6-5 and TRBJ1-4, with a tentative D call TRBD1 (5 bases). This CDR3 is 15 amino acids long. The ends were cut back, 2 bases at V and 8 bases at J, with 15 bases in the middle. Germline CDR1 and CDR2: MNHEY and SVGAGI.